The source of this TCR beta chain is a study of T cell responses to AZD1222 COVID-19 vaccine. Study observations and caveats: Donors skewed white British and female; clonal diversity was possibly underestimated.

Germline lookup yields CDR1 SGDLS and CDR2 YYNGEE. This CDR3 has 14 residues. V was shortened by 2 bases and J by 2 bases, with 8 bases between the two germline ends. Sequencing used immunoSEQ multiplex PCR; TCRdb keeps in-frame clones, though not all of them. The sample carries more than 60,000 clones, about 83% recorded once. As for this clone: Its antigen remains unidentified. This specimen includes other DNA sequences encoding the same CDR3.

The input for sequencing was peripheral blood, taken 28 days after the second AZD1222 dose. The TCR sequence derives from an adult who received the AZD1222 COVID-19 vaccine. The genes are TRBV9 and TRBJ1-3; D is ambiguous. The CDR3 reads CASSVGGTGNTIYF. The DNA of the CDR3 is TGTGCCAGCAGCGTGGGTGGGACTGGAAACACCATATATTTT.